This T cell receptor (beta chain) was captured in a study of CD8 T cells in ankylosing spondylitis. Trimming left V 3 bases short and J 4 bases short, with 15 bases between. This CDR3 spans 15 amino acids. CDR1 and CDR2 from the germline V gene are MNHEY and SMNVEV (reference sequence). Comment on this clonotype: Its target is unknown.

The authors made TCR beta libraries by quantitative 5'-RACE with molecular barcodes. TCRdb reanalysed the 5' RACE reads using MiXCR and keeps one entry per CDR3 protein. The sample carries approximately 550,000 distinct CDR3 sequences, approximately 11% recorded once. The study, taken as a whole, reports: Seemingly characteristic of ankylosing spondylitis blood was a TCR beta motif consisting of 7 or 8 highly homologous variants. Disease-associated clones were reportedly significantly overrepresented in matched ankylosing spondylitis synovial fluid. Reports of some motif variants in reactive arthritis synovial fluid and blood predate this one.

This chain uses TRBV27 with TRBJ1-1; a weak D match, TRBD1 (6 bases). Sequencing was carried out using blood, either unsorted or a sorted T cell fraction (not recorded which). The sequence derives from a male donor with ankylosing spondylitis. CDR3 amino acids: CASSFDRPLFTEAFF. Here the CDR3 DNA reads TGTGCCAGCAGTTTTGACAGGCCCTTATTCACTGAAGCTTTCTTT.